This T cell receptor (beta chain) appears in the sequencing data of a study of blood T cell repertoires in COVID-19. Study overall: T cells, B-cell-depleted T cells, or PBMCs provided the cDNA or gDNA that served as material.

CDR3 size: 14 residues. Germline values: CDR1 SGHTA, CDR2 FQGTGA. Trimming took 3 bases from V and 6 from J; bases not matched to a gene: 3. Participants spanned ages about 18 to 100 years and resided in 20 to 30 US areas. In the original processing: Reference gene primer amplification in the assay estimated nucleated cell counts. The protocol was immunoSEQ multiplex PCR, while the TCRdb copy is restricted to in-frame clones and leaves out a portion. V, J and clone size derive from that table, while D and trimming were established from the DNA sequence. The sample consists of approximately 230,000 clones, 80% to 90% of them appearing once.

This sequence originates from a woman in her forties or fifties with acute COVID-19. The sequencing sample was made of PBMCs or T cells enriched from blood (not recorded which). This rearrangement joins TRBV7-3 to TRBJ2-1, with TRBD1 matching 9 bases. The CDR3 sequence is CASSFTGQGNEQFF. CDR3 DNA: TGTGCCAGCAGCTTTACGGGACAGGGCAATGAGCAGTTCTTC. Using reference TRBV7-3 and TRBJ2-1 for the parts outside the CDR3, the full variable domain is GAGVSQTPSNKVTEKGKYVELRCDPISGHTALYWYRQSLGQGPEFLIYFQGTGAADDSGLPNDRFFAVRPEGSVSTLKIQRTERGDSAVYLCASSFTGQGNEQFFGPGTRLTVL.